These 32 T cell receptor beta chains were all obtained from the same sample, sequenced in a study of cytomegalovirus exposure and HLA in healthy donors. Amplification used 60 Vbeta primers and 13 Jbeta primers. Assay: immunoSEQ multiplex PCR; the TCRdb copy retains only in-frame clones and omits some. In the table there are about 52,000 clones, around 52% of which are singletons. The sequenced material came from PBMCs. These receptors all come from a human donor in good health.

The chain combines TRBV27 with TRBJ2-5; D gene ambiguous. The CDR3 covers 13 residues. CDR1 is MNHEY and CDR2 is SMNVEV in the germline V gene (reference sequence). Between the trimmed V and J ends, which lost 3 bases and 4 bases, there was a span of 9 bases. CDR3 DNA: TGTGCCAGCAGTTTTCAGGTGGGAGAGACCCAGTACTTC. It specifies CASSFQVGETQYF.

This chain uses TRBV7-8 with TRBJ2-4; tentative D call: TRBD2 (5 bases). The CDR3 spans 17 residues. Trimming took 7 bases from V and 2 from J, leaving 21 bases between them. Germline V gene sequence: CDR1 SGHVS, CDR2 FQNEAQ. CDR3 nucleotides: TGTGCCAGCACCCCCGAGGGTTCTCAAATTCCCAAAAACATTCAGTACTTC. This sequence encodes CASTPEGSQIPKNIQYF.

V is TRBV11-3 and J is TRBJ2-5; 8 bases map to TRBD2. The CDR3 sequence is 15 residues long. Germline CDR1 and CDR2: SGHNT and YENEEA. J was trimmed by 5 bases and V by 8 bases; bases with no gene match: 13. The CDR3: CASSPGGALGETQYF. As DNA, the CDR3 is TGTGCCAGCTCACCCGGGGGGGCCCTTGGGGAGACCCAGTACTTC.

This clone turned up a few times. The chain combines TRBV19 with TRBJ2-7, with unresolved D. Trimming removed 3 bases at V and 3 bases at J, with 6 bases between. This CDR3 spans 12 amino acids. Per germline, CDR1 LNHDA and CDR2 SQIVND (reference sequence). CDR3 nucleotide sequence: TGTGCCAGTAGTATGTCGGGCTACGAGCAGTACTTC. It translates to CASSMSGYEQYF.

This clone was seen more than once but under ten times. The chain links TRBV6-5 to TRBJ2-7, with D possibly TRBD1 on 6 matching bases. V shed 6 bases and J shed 3 bases, with 12 bases lying between them. The length of the CDR3 is 13 residues. CDR1 is MNHEY and CDR2 is SVGAGI in the germline V gene. The CDR3 DNA is TGTGCCAGCAGACAAGGACAGATCTACGAGCAGTACTTC. It encodes CASRQGQIYEQYF.

The chain carries TRBV4-2 and TRBJ2-7; 10 bases are shared with TRBD2. Germline CDR1 LGHNA, CDR2 YNFKEQ. With V trimmed by 1 base and J by 0 bases, 12 bases remained unmatched. The CDR3 covers 19 residues. Written as DNA, the CDR3 is TGTGCCAGCAGCCAAGTGTTGGCTAGCGGGGGCTCCAGCTCCTACGAGCAGTACTTC. Protein: CASSQVLASGGSSSYEQYF.

The chain uses TRBV7-3 and TRBJ2-2; 8 bases agree with TRBD1. The junction had 2 bases not matched to a gene; V was cut back by 4 bases and J by 4 bases. Germline V gene lookup returns CDR1 SGHTA and CDR2 FQGTGA. CDR3 length: 14 amino acids. The CDR3 protein is CASSYGQGTGELFF. CDR3 DNA sequence: TGTGCCAGCAGCTACGGACAGGGCACCGGGGAGCTGTTTTTT.

This rearrangement joins TRBV6-6 to TRBJ2-3; D is possibly TRBD2 (5 bases). The ends were cut back, 5 bases at V and 2 bases at J, with 14 bases in the middle. CDR3 size: 15 residues. Germline assignment: CDR1 MNHNY and CDR2 SVGAGI (reference sequence). CDR3 coding DNA: TGTGCCAGCAGTACAGAGACTACCTACACAGATACGCAGTATTTT. It encodes CASSTETTYTDTQYF.

In DNA, the CDR3 is TGTGCCTGGAGGCGGGGGACAGGGGGCTACCAAGAGACCCAGTACTTC. Amino acid sequence: CAWRRGTGGYQETQYF. V is TRBV30 and J is TRBJ2-5; 12 bases map to TRBD1. There are 16 residues in the CDR3. V shed 3 bases, J shed 0 bases, and the junction held 5 bases outside the gene matches. CDR1 and CDR2 from the germline V gene are GTSNPN and SVGIG (reference sequence).

V is TRBV9 and J is TRBJ1-2; D is uncertain. CDR3 length equals 15 residues. The germline gives CDR1 SGDLS, CDR2 YYNGEE. The V end lost 2 bases, the J end lost 0 bases, and 11 bases lay between the germline ends. For the CDR3, the DNA is TGTGCCAGCAGCGTGTGGCAAAAAGCTAACTATGGCTACACCTTC. It codes for CASSVWQKANYGYTF. Based on the CDR3 plus reference TRBV9 and TRBJ1-2, the full variable domain is DSGVTQTPKHLITATGQRVTLRCSPRSGDLSVYWYQQSLDQGLQFLIQYYNGEERAKGNILERFSAQQFPDLHSELNLSSLELGDSALYFCASSVWQKANYGYTFGSGTRLTVV.

V and J are TRBV10-1 and TRBJ2-3; 8 bases map to TRBD2. The CDR3 covers 21 residues. In germline, CDR1 is WNHNN, CDR2 SYGVQD (reference sequence). J was trimmed by 0 bases and V by 3 bases; bases with no gene match: 20. CDR3 nucleotides: TGCGCCAGCAGTGACGGTCTCGCCACGTCGGGGGGGCCCCATAGCACAGATACGCAGTATTTT. Translated: CASSDGLATSGGPHSTDTQYF.

The chain recombines TRBV7-3 with TRBJ2-1; tentatively, D is TRBD2 (6 bases). V lost 1 base and J 2 bases, leaving 12 bases between the germline ends. There are 16 residues in the CDR3. CDR1 and CDR2 (germline): SGHTA, FQGTGA. This CDR3 reads CASSLSSGGPYNEQFF. The CDR3 bases are TGTGCCAGCAGCTTAAGTAGCGGCGGACCCTACAATGAGCAGTTCTTC.

This clone was counted a few times. V gene TRBV30 combines with J gene TRBJ2-1, with 9 nucleotides matching TRBD2. Unmatched junction bases numbered 8, after V lost 1 base and J lost 10 bases. CDR1 is GTSNPN and CDR2 is SVGIG in the germline V gene (reference sequence). The CDR3 spans 14 residues. CDR3 sequence (DNA): TGTGCCTGGAGTGCTCTAGCGGGACATTTCGAGCAGTTCTTC. Translated: CAWSALAGHFEQFF.

Only a few counts were recorded for this clone. The chain is built from TRBV27 and TRBJ2-2, with TRBD2 as a possible D gene (5 bases). The CDR3 runs to 14 residues. The V gene's germline CDR1 is MNHEY and CDR2 SMNVEV (reference sequence). Trimming left V 10 bases short and J 0 bases short, with 12 bases between. The CDR3 sequence is CATERSANTGELFF. In nucleotides, the CDR3 is TGTGCCACCGAGCGGTCCGCGAACACCGGGGAGCTGTTTTTT.

The rearrangement uses TRBV4-1 and TRBJ2-7; 12 bases map to TRBD2. There are 15 residues in the CDR3. Trimming at V came to 1 base and at J to 2 bases, leaving 0 bases not matched to a gene. CDR1 is MGHRA, CDR2 YSYEKL, per germline. CDR3 nucleotide sequence: TGCGCCAGCAGCCAAGGGACTAGCGGGACCTACGAGCAGTACTTC. It is translated as CASSQGTSGTYEQYF.

The chain employs TRBV27 and TRBJ2-2, with D possibly matching TRBD2 (6 bases). The CDR3 runs 13 residues. The germline CDR1 and CDR2 sequences are MNHEY and SMNVEV (reference sequence). V was shortened by 3 bases and J by 7 bases, with 9 bases between the two germline ends. The CDR3, as DNA: TGTGCCAGCAGTTTTTCGGGGGTCGGGGAGCTGTTTTTT. This codes for CASSFSGVGELFF.

The table lists this clone with a few counts. The chain joins TRBV5-4 to TRBJ2-7, with D possibly being TRBD1 (6 bases). The CDR3 is 13 residues long. V lost 0 bases, J lost 3 bases, and 7 bases lay in between. CDR1 and CDR2 (germline): SGHNT, YYREEE (reference sequence). For the CDR3, the DNA is TGTGCCAGCAGCTTGGACAGGGTCTACGAGCAGTACTTC. Encoded protein: CASSLDRVYEQYF.

The V and J genes are TRBV2 and TRBJ1-3; the match to TRBD1 covers 11 bases. The J segment lost 6 bases and the V segment lost 0 bases, leaving 10 bases of the junction unmatched. Germline V CDR1 and CDR2: SNHLY, FYNNEI. The CDR3 runs 18 residues. The CDR3 DNA reads as TGTGCCAGCAGTGAAGCGCTCGGACAGGGGGCTAATCTAAACACCATATATTTT. This translates into CASSEALGQGANLNTIYF.

About this clone itself: Compared with germline, one end of the junction differs, possibly owing to a read error. CDR3 coding DNA: TGTGCTAGCAGCCCCCATTCAGCGAACACCGGGGAGCTGTTTTTT. Protein: CASSPHSANTGELFF. This chain joins TRBV7-7 and TRBJ2-2, with unresolved D. There are 15 residues in the CDR3. CDR1 is SSHAT, CDR2 FNYEAQ, per germline (reference sequence).

This clone showed up just a few times. The chain uses TRBV4-1 and TRBJ2-4, with D tentatively TRBD2 (5 bases). This CDR3 comprises 14 residues. Germline V gene lookup returns CDR1 MGHRA and CDR2 YSYEKL. The V gene lost 7 bases and the J gene lost 0 bases, with 10 bases spanning the gap. The CDR3 DNA is TGCGCCAGCACCGCCGGACTAGCCAAAAACATTCAGTACTTC. Its protein is CASTAGLAKNIQYF.

This rearrangement joins TRBV14 to TRBJ1-2; D call uncertain. The CDR3 is made up of 14 amino acids. Trimming shortened V by 0 bases and J by 4 bases, and 9 bases separated the two germline ends. CDR1 SGHDN and CDR2 FVKESK come from the germline V gene. The CDR3 loop reads CASSQERLIYGYTF. The CDR3 DNA sequence: TGTGCCAGCAGCCAAGAAAGACTCATCTATGGCTACACCTTC. Full variable domain (missing parts from reference TRBV14 and TRBJ1-2): EAGVTQFPSHSVIEKGQTVTLRCDPISGHDNLYWYRRVMGKEIKFLLHFVKESKQDESGMPNNRFLAERTGGTYSTLKVQPAELEDSGVYFCASSQERLIYGYTFGSGTRLTVV.

The chain uses TRBV18 and TRBJ2-5; the match to TRBD2 covers 8 bases. Germline V gene sequence: CDR1 KGHSH, CDR2 LQKENI. The CDR3 has 18 amino acids. With 3 bases clipped from V and 5 bases from J, the junction kept 17 bases outside the gene matches. The CDR3 here is CASSPYALLGGAGETQYF. In nucleotides, the CDR3 is TGTGCCAGCTCACCTTATGCCCTCCTCGGGGGGGCAGGCGAGACCCAGTACTTC. The whole variable domain, filled in from reference TRBV18 and TRBJ2-5, reads NAGVMQNPRHLVRRRGQEARLRCSPMKGHSHVYWYRQLPEEGLKFMVYLQKENIIDESGMPKERFSAEFPKEGPSILRIQQVVRGDSAAYFCASSPYALLGGAGETQYFGPGTRLLVL.

The genes are TRBV9 and TRBJ2-3; 12 bases match TRBD2. Unmatched junction bases numbered 3, after V lost 1 base and J lost 0 bases. The CDR3 spans 17 residues. Germline V gene sequence: CDR1 SGDLS, CDR2 YYNGEE. This CDR3 is CASSVLAGGMSTDTQYF. DNA for the CDR3: TGTGCCAGCAGCGTACTAGCGGGGGGGATGAGCACAGATACGCAGTATTTT.

The chain employs TRBV19 and TRBJ2-3; 10 positions match TRBD2. This CDR3 region has 15 residues. With V trimmed by 4 bases and J by 0 bases, 1 base remained unmatched. Looked up from germline, CDR1 is LNHDA and CDR2 is SQIVND (reference sequence). CDR3 nucleotides: TGTGCCAGTAGTAGAGCGGGGGGGAGCACAGATACGCAGTATTTT. Amino acids: CASSRAGGSTDTQYF.

This clone was recorded a few times. The rearrangement joins TRBV13 to TRBJ2-2, with TRBD1 matching over 10 bases. Losses at the gene ends were 5 bases for V and 3 bases for J; bases not matched to a gene: 6. This CDR3 is built from 16 residues. From germline, CDR1 is PRHDT and CDR2 FYEKMQ (reference sequence). Written as DNA, the CDR3 is TGTGCCAGCAGCACCGGACAGGGGGGGTACACCGGGGAGCTGTTTTTT. This translates into CASSTGQGGYTGELFF.

V and J are TRBV10-3 and TRBJ2-7, with a weak D call TRBD1 (6 bases). The length of the CDR3 is 13 residues. V lost 5 bases and J 0 bases, leaving 8 bases between the germline ends. CDR1 ENHRY and CDR2 SYGVKD come from the germline V gene. The DNA of the CDR3 is TGTGCCATCAGTCGGGACACCTCCTACGAGCAGTACTTC. Its protein product is CAISRDTSYEQYF.

The rearrangement links TRBV30 to TRBJ1-6; D might be TRBD1 (6 bases). Looked up from germline, CDR1 is GTSNPN and CDR2 is SVGIG (reference sequence). The CDR3 has 15 amino acids. V lost 1 base, J lost 10 bases, and 17 bases lay in between. The CDR3 is CAWSGLQGPSSPLHF. Here the CDR3 DNA reads TGTGCCTGGAGTGGGTTACAGGGCCCTAGCTCACCCCTCCACTTT.

The gene calls are TRBV15 and TRBJ2-7; 12 positions match TRBD1. Per germline, CDR1 LNHNV and CDR2 YYDKDF (reference sequence). This CDR3 spans 15 amino acids. The V segment lost 6 bases and the J segment 5 bases; nucleotides outside the gene matches: 8. CDR3 in amino acids: CATRKSRDRGHEQYF. In DNA, the CDR3 is TGTGCCACCAGAAAATCCCGGGACAGGGGGCACGAGCAGTACTTC. The variable domain in full, with the rest retrieved from reference TRBV15 and TRBJ2-7, is DAMVIQNPRYQVTQFGKPVTLSCSQTLNHNVMYWYQQKSSQAPKLLFHYYDKDFNNEADTPDNFQSRRPNTSFCFLDIRSPGLGDTAMYLCATRKSRDRGHEQYFGPGTRLTVT.

The chain is built from TRBV2 and TRBJ1-5, with a tentative D call TRBD1 (5 bases). CDR1 is SNHLY and CDR2 is FYNNEI in the germline V gene. The CDR3 has 13 amino acids. Trimming pared 6 bases from V and 7 bases from J, leaving 13 bases between. The CDR3 DNA is TGTGCCAGCAGCCAGGGTGTTCGACAGCCCCAGCATTTT. Amino acids: CASSQGVRQPQHF.

The chain links TRBV25-1 to TRBJ2-7; a possible D gene is TRBD1 (6 bases). With 6 bases removed from V and 6 bases from J, the gap between germline ends came to 21 bases. This CDR3 is built from 15 residues. Looked up from germline, CDR1 is MGHDK and CDR2 is SYGVNS. The CDR3 region has the DNA TGTGCCAGCAGCGACGGGACAATGGTTGACGGCGAGCAGTACTTC. Amino acid sequence: CASSDGTMVDGEQYF.

The chain links TRBV18 to TRBJ2-3, with TRBD1 matching over 8 bases. This CDR3 region has 15 residues. CDR1 KGHSH and CDR2 LQKENI come from the germline V gene. With V trimmed by 4 bases and J by 3 bases, 6 bases remained unmatched. CDR3 amino acids: CASSQRTGRTDTQYF. The CDR3 DNA follows: TGTGCCAGCTCACAGAGGACAGGGCGGACAGATACGCAGTATTTT.

The chain recombines TRBV7-3 with TRBJ2-2, with D possibly matching TRBD2 (7 bases). The germline V and J ends were trimmed by 9 bases and 4 bases, with 18 bases remaining between them. Germline assignment: CDR1 SGHTA and CDR2 FQGTGA. The CDR3 is made up of 15 amino acids. The CDR3 DNA follows: TGTGCCAGTCACCCGGGGGGCGCCGGCACCGGGGAGCTGTTTTTT. This encodes CASHPGGAGTGELFF.